These 30 T cell receptor beta chains originate from one sample sequenced in a study of cytomegalovirus exposure and HLA in healthy donors. PCR employed 60 Vbeta and 13 Jbeta primers. Method: immunoSEQ multiplex PCR; TCRdb's copy keeps in-frame clones and lacks some. The sample contains about 160,000 clones, approximately 88% of which appear only once. The sample was PBMCs. The receptor set was obtained from a woman in her 30s in good health and CMV-seronegative.

This clone was counted only a few times. The V and J genes are TRBV7-9 and TRBJ2-1, with D maybe TRBD2 (7 bases). Per the germline V gene, CDR1 is SEHNR and CDR2 is FQNEAQ (reference sequence). V lost 3 bases, J lost 6 bases, and 15 bases lay in between. The CDR3 sequence is 15 residues long. CDR3 nucleotides: TGTGCCAGCAGCTTGGGCGGGGGACAAATCAATGAGCAGTTCTTC. Protein product: CASSLGGGQINEQFF. Looking up the rest from reference TRBV7-9 and TRBJ2-1 gives the full variable domain: DTGVSQNPRHKITKRGQNVTFRCDPISEHNRLYWYRQTLGQGPEFLTYFQNEAQLEKSRLLSDRFSAERPKGSFSTLEIQRTEQGDSAMYLCASSLGGGQINEQFFGPGTRLTVL.

The chain recombines TRBV19 with TRBJ2-1; 11 bases align to TRBD2. V dropped 7 bases and J dropped 4; count of bases not matched to a gene: 12. This CDR3 contains 17 residues. Looked up from germline, CDR1 is LNHDA and CDR2 is SQIVND (reference sequence). CDR3 bases: TGTGCCAGTACCCCCCCGGCCGGGACTAGCGGATACAATGAGCAGTTCTTC. As protein: CASTPPAGTSGYNEQFF.

V gene TRBV5-1 combines with J gene TRBJ1-2; 10 bases match TRBD1. CDR1 and CDR2 (germline): SGHRS, YFSETQ. With 4 bases clipped from V and 0 bases from J, the junction kept 12 bases outside the gene matches. The length of the CDR3 is 18 residues. DNA for the CDR3: TGCGCCAGCAGCCTGGGACAGGGGCAGACCAGGGCTAACTATGGCTACACCTTC. Translating it yields CASSLGQGQTRANYGYTF.

The gene calls are TRBV19 and TRBJ1-6, with 10 bases lining up with TRBD1. The CDR3 covers 15 residues. Germline V gene sequence: CDR1 LNHDA, CDR2 SQIVND (reference sequence). Losses at the gene ends were 7 bases for V and 9 bases for J; bases not matched to a gene: 9. This CDR3 is CASTKRGTGASPLHF. DNA of the CDR3: TGTGCCAGTACCAAGAGGGGGACAGGGGCTTCACCCCTCCACTTT.

This chain uses TRBV7-8 with TRBJ1-3; 11 bases are shared with TRBD1. The CDR3 contains 20 residues. The V gene's germline CDR1 is SGHVS and CDR2 FQNEAQ. The trim removed 2 bases at V and 3 bases at J, leaving 15 bases unmatched. The CDR3 spells CASSLKARTGGQVDGNTIYF. CDR3 nucleotides: TGTGCCAGCAGCTTAAAAGCCCGGACAGGGGGCCAGGTGGATGGAAACACCATATATTTT.

This chain uses TRBV27 with TRBJ2-5; possibly TRBD2 for D (5 bases). This CDR3 has 16 residues. The V end lost 2 bases, the J end lost 0 bases, and 13 bases lay between the germline ends. CDR1 and CDR2 (germline): MNHEY, SMNVEV (reference sequence). The CDR3 coding sequence is TGTGCCAGCAGTTTACGAGCGGCATTGTACCAAGAGACCCAGTACTTC. This gives the protein CASSLRAALYQETQYF.

To note about this clone: A junction boundary mismatches the germline segment, possibly from a read error. This chain uses TRBV5-1 with TRBJ2-6; 9 nucleotides align to TRBD1. From germline, CDR1 is SGHRS and CDR2 YFSETQ. The CDR3 covers 18 residues. The CDR3 nucleotides are TGCGTCAGCAGCAGGTCCGGGGACAGGGCTAACGGGGCCAACGTCCTGACTTTC. As protein: CVSSRSGDRANGANVLTF. The whole variable domain, remainder taken from reference TRBV5-1 and TRBJ2-6, is KAGVTQTPRYLIKTRGQQVTLSCSPISGHRSVSWYQQTPGQGLQFLFEYFSETQRNKGNFPGRFSGRQFSNSRSEMNVSTLELGDSALYLCVSSRSGDRANGANVLTFGAGSRLTVL.

J is TRBJ2-7 and V is TRBV6-1, with no clear D. Trimming shortened V by 4 bases and J by 0 bases, and 13 bases separated the two germline ends. CDR1 is MNHNS and CDR2 is SASEGT in the germline V gene. The CDR3 length is 15 residues. The CDR3 loop is CASSVGQANSYEQYF. The CDR3 DNA follows: TGTGCCAGCAGTGTTGGGCAGGCCAACTCCTACGAGCAGTACTTC.

DNA of the CDR3: TGTGCCAGCCTGCGGGGGTCAGGGGCCAACGTCCTGACTTTC. It codes for CASLRGSGANVLTF. The V and J genes are TRBV7-2 and TRBJ2-6; 7 bases are a match to TRBD2. Losses at the gene ends were 8 bases for V and 4 bases for J; bases not matched to a gene: 5. The length of the CDR3 is 14 residues. The germline gives CDR1 SGHTA, CDR2 FQGNSA.

The rearrangement joins TRBV6-1 to TRBJ2-7; weak D call: TRBD2 (5 bases). The length of the CDR3 is 14 residues. Trimming shortened V by 0 bases and J by 4 bases, and 10 bases separated the two germline ends. Per germline, CDR1 MNHNS and CDR2 SASEGT. The CDR3 protein is CASSEAGAEYEQYF. In DNA form, the CDR3 reads TGTGCCAGCAGTGAAGCGGGAGCGGAGTACGAGCAGTACTTC.

The chain couples TRBV5-1 to TRBJ2-3; TRBD2 agrees at 10 bases. The CDR3 contains 17 residues. The V gene end was trimmed by 2 bases and the J gene end by 2 bases; junction bases not matched to a gene: 8. Germline lookup yields CDR1 SGHRS and CDR2 YFSETQ. The CDR3 region is CASSFPRTSGSTDTQYF. The CDR3 region has the DNA TGCGCCAGCAGCTTCCCCCGGACTAGCGGTTCCACAGATACGCAGTATTTT. Based on the CDR3 plus reference TRBV5-1 and TRBJ2-3, the full variable domain is KAGVTQTPRYLIKTRGQQVTLSCSPISGHRSVSWYQQTPGQGLQFLFEYFSETQRNKGNFPGRFSGRQFSNSRSEMNVSTLELGDSALYLCASSFPRTSGSTDTQYFGPGTRLTVL.

The chain links TRBV4-3 to TRBJ2-5, with D perhaps matching TRBD1 (5 bases). The J call may be in error: the DNA end matches TRBJ2-7 better. Germline V CDR1 and CDR2: LGHNA, YSLEER. The CDR3 has 15 amino acids. For the CDR3, the DNA is TGCGCCAGCAGCCAAGAGCTACAGGACGCCTACGAGCAGTACTTC. This sequence encodes CASSQELQDAYEQYF.

The chain has TRBV28 and TRBJ2-1, with D perhaps TRBD1 (5 bases). CDR3 length: 16 residues. Germline loops: CDR1 MDHEN, CDR2 SYDVKM. V was cut by 2 bases and J by 0 bases, with 11 bases left in between. CDR3 residues: CASSLPRGNSYNEQFF. CDR3 DNA sequence: TGTGCCAGCAGTTTACCAAGGGGCAACTCCTACAATGAGCAGTTCTTC.

The rearrangement uses TRBV2 and TRBJ1-2; weak D call: TRBD1 (6 bases). Germline loops: CDR1 SNHLY, CDR2 FYNNEI. This CDR3 has 14 residues. The V and J ends lost 4 bases and 4 bases respectively, with 13 bases between them. CDR3 sequence reads: CASSGGQSGYGYTF. Here the CDR3 DNA reads TGTGCCAGCAGTGGAGGACAGTCGGGCTATGGCTACACCTTC.

The CDR3, as DNA: TGTGCCAGCAGCCTTACCCCCGCCGGGACTAGCGAACAAGAGACCCAGTACTTC. Its translation: CASSLTPAGTSEQETQYF. The chain uses TRBV4-2 and TRBJ2-5; 10 bases align to TRBD2. Germline V lookup: CDR1 LGHNA, CDR2 YNFKEQ. The CDR3 has 18 residues. J gave up 2 bases and V 4 bases, and 13 bases lay outside the gene matches.

V usage is TRBV9 and J usage is TRBJ1-1, with a weak D call TRBD1 (6 bases). The V gene's germline CDR1 is SGDLS and CDR2 YYNGEE. This CDR3 comprises 13 residues. Trimming cost V 4 bases and J 4 bases, with 11 bases left between them. The CDR3 DNA reads as TGTGCCAGCAGCCCCCAGGGGCCCACTGAAGCTTTCTTT. As protein: CASSPQGPTEAFF. Looking up the rest from reference TRBV9 and TRBJ1-1 gives the full variable domain: DSGVTQTPKHLITATGQRVTLRCSPRSGDLSVYWYQQSLDQGLQFLIQYYNGEERAKGNILERFSAQQFPDLHSELNLSSLELGDSALYFCASSPQGPTEAFFGQGTRLTVV.

The CDR3 nucleotides are TGTGCCAGCAGTTTTAGCGGGGGAGCCGGGGAGCTGTTTTTT. Translated, it gives CASSFSGGAGELFF. This sequence joins TRBV27 and TRBJ2-2, with 9 bases aligning to TRBD2. The germline CDR1 and CDR2 sequences are MNHEY and SMNVEV (reference sequence). With 3 bases clipped from V and 6 bases from J, the junction kept 2 bases outside the gene matches. The CDR3 is made up of 14 amino acids.

The chain joins TRBV2 to TRBJ2-2; D gene uncertain. Germline V gene data show CDR1 as SNHLY and CDR2 as FYNNEI. The ends were cut back, 5 bases at V and 5 bases at J, with 9 bases in the middle. CDR3 size: 13 residues. The CDR3 spells CASSFAETGELFF. The CDR3 coding sequence is TGTGCCAGCAGTTTCGCCGAGACCGGGGAGCTGTTTTTT.

The rearrangement links TRBV14 to TRBJ2-7; 11 bases fit TRBD2. V lost 4 bases to trimming and J lost 4 bases; unmatched junction nucleotides: 12. Germline CDR1 and CDR2: SGHDN and FVKESK. This CDR3 spans 17 amino acids. Here the CDR3 reads CASSLGASGRFDYEQYF. The CDR3 DNA sequence: TGTGCCAGCAGCCTCGGGGCTAGCGGGAGGTTTGATTACGAGCAGTACTTC.

Notes on this clone: An end of the junction does not agree with germline; a read error may underlie this. V gene TRBV7-3 combines with J gene TRBJ2-2, with 8 bases identical to TRBD1. From germline, CDR1 is SGHTA and CDR2 FQGTGA. This CDR3 has 16 residues. In DNA form, the CDR3 reads TGTGCCAGCAGCTTATGGCAGGGGGCGAAAACCGGGGAGCTGTTTTTT. Protein sequence: CASSLWQGAKTGELFF.

This sequence joins TRBV27 and TRBJ1-5, with TRBD1 matching 7 bases. J was trimmed by 2 bases and V by 5 bases; bases with no gene match: 9. CDR3 length equals 16 residues. Germline loops: CDR1 MNHEY, CDR2 SMNVEV (reference sequence). The CDR3 spells CASSPMTGMGNQPQHF. In DNA, the CDR3 is TGTGCCAGCAGTCCAATGACAGGGATGGGCAATCAGCCCCAGCATTTT.

The chain is built from TRBV15 and TRBJ1-1, with D unclear. This CDR3 region has 17 residues. V lost 0 bases and J lost 0, with 14 bases in between. The germline CDR1 and CDR2 sequences are LNHNV and YYDKDF (reference sequence). The CDR3 nucleotides are TGTGCCACCAGCAGAGATTGGGCGCTCAGCATGAACACTGAAGCTTTCTTT. Translation: CATSRDWALSMNTEAFF. Full variable domain (missing parts from reference TRBV15 and TRBJ1-1): DAMVIQNPRYQVTQFGKPVTLSCSQTLNHNVMYWYQQKSSQAPKLLFHYYDKDFNNEADTPDNFQSRRPNTSFCFLDIRSPGLGDTAMYLCATSRDWALSMNTEAFFGQGTRLTVV.

The V call is TRBV7-2, the J call TRBJ2-4; no clear D. The CDR3 runs to 15 residues. Trimming removed 7 bases at V and 0 bases at J, with 13 bases between. Germline-derived CDR1 and CDR2 are SGHTA and FQGNSA. The CDR3 DNA is TGTGCCAGCACCTCCCCTACAGTAGCCAAAAACATTCAGTACTTC. Translating gives CASTSPTVAKNIQYF.

The chain recombines TRBV5-1 with TRBJ2-7; 9 bases agree with TRBD1. V dropped 9 bases and J dropped 4; count of bases not matched to a gene: 11. Germline V lookup: CDR1 SGHRS, CDR2 YFSETQ. The CDR3 is 14 residues long. The CDR3, as DNA: TGCGCCACCAATACCGGGACAGGGACTTACGAGCAGTACTTC. Protein product: CATNTGTGTYEQYF.

The chain employs TRBV6-6 and TRBJ2-3; a possible D gene is TRBD2 (7 bases). Germline values: CDR1 MNHNY, CDR2 SVGAGI (reference sequence). The germline V and J ends were trimmed by 7 bases and 5 bases, with 16 bases remaining between them. The CDR3 is 14 residues long. The chain's CDR3 is CASTEAGAGDTQYF. DNA of the CDR3: TGTGCCAGCACGGAGGCGGGGGCGGGAGATACGCAGTATTTT.

This chain joins TRBV19 and TRBJ2-2; 9 bases are a match to TRBD1. Trimming cost V 4 bases and J 4 bases; bases outside gene matches: 1. Germline V gives CDR1 LNHDA, CDR2 SQIVND (reference sequence). This CDR3 spans 14 amino acids. The CDR3 DNA reads as TGTGCCAGTAGTAAGGACAGGGGCACCGGGGAGCTGTTTTTT. Encoded protein: CASSKDRGTGELFF.

The rearrangement links TRBV11-3 to TRBJ2-1; TRBD2 agrees at 8 bases. In germline, CDR1 is SGHNT, CDR2 YENEEA. The CDR3 is 17 residues long. V trimming: 5 bases; J trimming: 7 bases; junction bases outside the gene matches: 16. The CDR3 loop reads CASSPREGQGLRNEQFF. For the CDR3, the DNA is TGTGCCAGCAGCCCCCGGGAGGGGCAGGGTCTGAGGAATGAGCAGTTCTTC.

The rearrangement links TRBV10-3 to TRBJ2-3; the match to TRBD1 covers 8 bases. CDR3 size: 12 residues. The V gene's germline CDR1 is ENHRY and CDR2 SYGVKD. V was pared by 10 bases and J by 4 bases, with 4 bases of the junction left unmatched. The CDR3 sequence is CATGQGPDTQYF. For the CDR3, the DNA is TGTGCCACCGGACAGGGACCAGATACGCAGTATTTT.

The chain carries TRBV27 and TRBJ1-3; 7 nucleotides agree with TRBD1. CDR1 and CDR2 from the germline V gene are MNHEY and SMNVEV (reference sequence). The CDR3 is made up of 15 amino acids. J gave up 0 bases and V 5 bases, and 4 bases lay outside the gene matches. CDR3 coding DNA: TGTGCCAGCAGTAGACAGGGCGGCTCTGGAAACACCATATATTTT. Its translation is CASSRQGGSGNTIYF.

The chain links TRBV5-1 to TRBJ2-3; 9 bases fit TRBD1. V gave up 4 bases and J gave up 2 bases; unmatched junction bases: 5. The CDR3 contains 15 residues. Per the germline V gene, CDR1 is SGHRS and CDR2 is YFSETQ. As DNA, the CDR3 is TGCGCCAGCAGCAAGGACAGGGGCCACACAGATACGCAGTATTTT. As protein: CASSKDRGHTDTQYF.